This T cell receptor beta chain was sequenced for a study of blood T cells in healthy people across ages (dated by TCRdb to the mid-2010s). With regard to the full study: In model experiments, roughly one uniquely barcoded TCR beta cDNA molecule per two T cells was captured by template switching. The study analyzed two additional independent replicas of 1 million unique cDNA reads from the same blood draw for two donors, one aged 18 to 30 and one aged 80 or older. The donors were split into four age groups: young (average 16 years), middle-aged (about 40), aged (roughly 68) and long-lived (about 82). Age-related changes in TCR beta repertoire diversity were measured in the study by deep sequencing normalized with unique cDNA molecular identifiers. To avoid experimental bias, donors of different ages were randomly spread across the sequencing lanes.

The approximately 40 donors, aged roughly 6 to 90 years, were systemically healthy Caucasian individuals from Russia. About 9.1 milliliters of peripheral blood were collected from each donor into EDTA-treated Vacutainer tubes. Ficoll-Paque density-gradient centrifugation was used to isolate PBMCs, with at least 6 million per sample. Total RNA, at least 5 micrograms per sample, was extracted from PBMCs with Trizol reagent. The percentages of naive CD45RAhigh/CD27high T cells were determined by flow cytometry on a PBMC aliquot from every donor. The sample holds a few counts of this clonotype. The antigen this receptor binds is unknown. Per-base quality was not reported, and no clone a single base away is much larger than it. The library was built by means of 5' RACE. Reads for this sample came from an Illumina HiSeq 2500. A second PCR of about 6 to 12 cycles was run with a J-beta primer mix and a sample-barcoded 5' primer. Each TCR beta cDNA molecule received a unique molecular identifier from a template-switch 5' adaptor carrying 12 random nucleotides. Each sample yielded at least 3 million CDR3-containing paired-end reads. First-strand cDNA synthesis was performed from all RNA using the Mint cDNA synthesis kit, with priming by a TRBC-specific oligonucleotide. All cDNA was treated with uracil-DNA glycosylase and then went through a first 18-cycle PCR with the universal primers M1SS and BC2_uni_R. Per the source publication's procedure: For normalization, 1 million high-quality reads, each with a distinct molecular identifier, were randomly selected from each sample. Reads sharing molecular identifiers were discarded rather than binned into consensus sequences. CDR3 identification, clonotype clustering and error correction used MiTCR with a Q25 quality threshold and the strictest error-elimination algorithm. A nonparametric unseen species model with Euler transformation was used to estimate lower-bound total TCR beta diversity. TCRdb handled the public reads itself, with Q25 trimming in fastp and clone calling in MiXCR, and kept productive beta chains. Duplicate CDR3 protein sequences are folded into a single record with the most common DNA and genes. The V and J calls here are based on TCRdb, not the publication. The sample table lists 1 million or so distinct CDR3 sequences, more than 40% of them with a count of one. 15% to 20% of the sample lies in the top ten.

Points the paper makes about the study in general: Observed TCR beta diversity correlated strongly with the percentage of naive T cells measured by flow cytometry. Estimates of total diversity from one million sequenced T cells were regarded as lower bounds and underestimates. Conclusive comparison of naive and antigen-experienced compartments was prevented by the profiling of bulk unsorted PBMCs. Observed TCR beta diversity per million T cells fell roughly linearly with age, and a significant reduction was already apparent by age around 44. Compared with the aged group, the long-lived group had more naive CD4+ T cells, fewer expanded clones and increased TCR diversity, suggesting age selection. Because donor CMV infection status was unknown, age-related changes in expanded clonotypes were potentially confounded.

From a lookup of the germline V gene, CDR1 and CDR2 are SQVTM and ANQGSEA. Relative to germline, V is missing 8 bases and J is missing 0 bases, with 7 bases of the junction outside any gene match. The cysteine opens and the phenylalanine closes a CDR3 of 14 amino acids. Only CDR3 DNA remains: 42 bases, in frame from the first base. The chain is assembled from TRBV29-1 and TRBJ2-1, with TRBD2 identical over 7 junction bases. The source material was blood. This clonotype was sampled from an older woman in good health. The CDR3 here reads CSLASGSSYNEQFF. Read as DNA, the sequence is TGCAGCTTAGCTAGCGGCAGCTCCTACAATGAGCAGTTCTTC.